Listed here is a single T cell receptor (beta chain). Repertoires were generated with immunoSEQ multiplex PCR, while TCRdb's copy carries only in-frame clones and drops some. The sample shows around 50,000 clones, approximately 81% of them seen only once. The CDR3 length is 16 residues. Germline assignment: CDR1 SGHKS and CDR2 YYEKEE (reference sequence). V gave up 0 bases and J gave up 3 bases, with 13 bases separating them. The sample belongs to a study of OX40 agonist ivuxolimab in advanced cancers. The cohort excluded patients with autoimmune disease history or systemic immunosuppression. The chain has TRBV5-5 and TRBJ1-5; D is uncertain. The TCR originated in an adult with an advanced solid tumor such as melanoma, head and neck, liver or kidney cancer. This specimen was CD4+ or CD8+ T cells sorted from blood, taken in a trial of the OX40 agonist ivuxolimab. In DNA form, the CDR3 reads TGTGCCAGCAGCTTGGCCTGGGGAGGAAACAATCAGCCCCAGCATTTT. It encodes CASSLAWGGNNQPQHF.